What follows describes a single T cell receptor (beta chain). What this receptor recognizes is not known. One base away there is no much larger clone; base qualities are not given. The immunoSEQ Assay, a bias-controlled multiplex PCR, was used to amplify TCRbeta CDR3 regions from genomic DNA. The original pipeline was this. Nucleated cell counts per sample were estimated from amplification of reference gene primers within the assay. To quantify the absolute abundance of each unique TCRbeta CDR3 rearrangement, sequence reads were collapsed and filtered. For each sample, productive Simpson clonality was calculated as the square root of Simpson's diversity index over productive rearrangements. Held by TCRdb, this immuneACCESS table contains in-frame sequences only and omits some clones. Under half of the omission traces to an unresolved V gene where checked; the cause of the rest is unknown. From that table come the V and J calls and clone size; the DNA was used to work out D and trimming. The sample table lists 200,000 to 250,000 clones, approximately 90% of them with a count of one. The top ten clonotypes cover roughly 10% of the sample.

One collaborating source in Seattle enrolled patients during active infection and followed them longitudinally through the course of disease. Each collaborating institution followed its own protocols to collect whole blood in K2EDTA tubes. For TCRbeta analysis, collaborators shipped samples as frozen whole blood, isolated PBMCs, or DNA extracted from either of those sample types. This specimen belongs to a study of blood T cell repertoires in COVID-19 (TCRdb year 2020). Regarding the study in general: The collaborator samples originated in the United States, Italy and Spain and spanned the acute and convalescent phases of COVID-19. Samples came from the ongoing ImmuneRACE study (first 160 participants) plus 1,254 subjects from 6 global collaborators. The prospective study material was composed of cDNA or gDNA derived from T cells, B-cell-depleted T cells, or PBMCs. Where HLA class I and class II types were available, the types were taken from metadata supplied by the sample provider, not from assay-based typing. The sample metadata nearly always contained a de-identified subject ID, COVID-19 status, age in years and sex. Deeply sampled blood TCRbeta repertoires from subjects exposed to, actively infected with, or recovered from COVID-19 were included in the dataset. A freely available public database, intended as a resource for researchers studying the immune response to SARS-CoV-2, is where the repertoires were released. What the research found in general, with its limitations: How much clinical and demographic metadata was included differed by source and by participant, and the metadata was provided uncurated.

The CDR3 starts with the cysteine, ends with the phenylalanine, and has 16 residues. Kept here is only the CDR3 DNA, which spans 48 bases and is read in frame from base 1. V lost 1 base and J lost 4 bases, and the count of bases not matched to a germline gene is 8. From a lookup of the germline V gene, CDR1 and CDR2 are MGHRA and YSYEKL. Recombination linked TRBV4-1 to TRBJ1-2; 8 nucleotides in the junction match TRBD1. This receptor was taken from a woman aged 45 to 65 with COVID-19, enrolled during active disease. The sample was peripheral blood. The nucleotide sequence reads TGCGCCAGCAGCCAAGTAAGTCAGGGGGCCTCCTATGGCTACACCTTC. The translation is CASSQVSQGASYGYTF.